The 20 T cell receptor beta chains reported below all come from one sample, sequenced in a study of shared clonotypes between healthy human individuals. TCRdb keeps only in-frame clones here, not all; method: immunoSEQ multiplex PCR. The sample lists about half a million clones, almost 80% occurring once. Sequencing used PBMCs. All receptors come from a woman aged 40-49 years in good health. Some clones in this sample may be carry-over from other donors' samples.

V and J are TRBV7-2 and TRBJ2-1; 14 nucleotides line up with TRBD2. V lost 4 bases to trimming and J lost 0 bases; unmatched junction nucleotides: 5. CDR1 and CDR2 (germline): SGHTA, FQGNSA. This CDR3 is 18 amino acids long. The CDR3 sequence is CASSSTSGRASSYNEQFF. The DNA of the CDR3 is TGTGCCAGCAGCTCGACTAGCGGGAGGGCGAGCTCCTACAATGAGCAGTTCTTC.

About this clone itself: Other DNA sequences in this specimen translate into the identical CDR3. The chain links TRBV5-4 to TRBJ2-5, with TRBD1 as a possible D gene (5 bases). V was pared by 0 bases and J by 2 bases, with 8 bases between. CDR1 SGHNT and CDR2 YYREEE come from the germline V gene (reference sequence). This CDR3 is built from 14 residues. The CDR3 DNA reads as TGTGCCAGCAGCTTGGGACAGCCGCAAGAGACCCAGTACTTC. It yields the protein CASSLGQPQETQYF.

This chain uses TRBV19 with TRBJ2-3; tentatively, D is TRBD2 (5 bases). The CDR3 is made up of 14 amino acids. Trimming took off 6 bases at V and 3 bases at J, with 13 bases between the two ends. Germline V gene lookup returns CDR1 LNHDA and CDR2 SQIVND (reference sequence). The CDR3 DNA reads TGTGCCAGTAGGAGGGCAGCAGCGACAGATACGCAGTATTTT. This translates into CASRRAAATDTQYF.

This chain links TRBV4-1 with TRBJ1-1, with D perhaps matching TRBD1 (5 bases). V dropped 1 base and J dropped 5 bases, with 14 bases sitting between them. Germline assignment: CDR1 MGHRA and CDR2 YSYEKL. This CDR3 has 15 residues. The CDR3 here is CASSQGTLRRTEAFF. The CDR3 DNA reads as TGCGCCAGCAGCCAAGGGACACTGCGAAGAACTGAAGCTTTCTTT.

The V and J genes are TRBV9 and TRBJ2-7, with 9 positions matching TRBD2. The ends lost 4 bases at V and 6 bases at J; junction bases unmatched: 14. This CDR3 comprises 16 residues. Germline CDR1 and CDR2: SGDLS and YYNGEE. The CDR3 sequence: CASSPASGIARSEQYF. CDR3 nucleotides: TGTGCCAGCAGCCCCGCTAGCGGGATCGCGAGATCCGAGCAGTACTTC.

The chain employs TRBV7-2 and TRBJ2-1; 7 bases are a match to TRBD2. Germline V gene lookup returns CDR1 SGHTA and CDR2 FQGNSA. J was trimmed by 4 bases and V by 1 base; bases with no gene match: 7. There are 16 residues in the CDR3. The CDR3 protein is CASSLVRREWYNEQFF. In DNA form, the CDR3 reads TGTGCCAGCAGCTTAGTGCGGCGGGAGTGGTACAATGAGCAGTTCTTC.

The gene calls are TRBV29-1 and TRBJ1-1, with 7 bases identical to TRBD1. Germline CDR1 is SQVTM and CDR2 is ANQGSEA. This CDR3 comprises 13 residues. Trimming took 5 bases from V and 6 from J; bases not matched to a gene: 9. This chain's CDR3 is CSVSLHRGAEAFF. CDR3 in DNA: TGCAGCGTTTCACTTCACAGGGGCGCTGAAGCTTTCTTT.

V is TRBV7-2 and J is TRBJ1-2; a weak D match, TRBD1 (6 bases). Trimming pared 7 bases from V and 4 bases from J, leaving 19 bases between. Per germline, CDR1 SGHTA and CDR2 FQGNSA. The CDR3 has 15 residues. The CDR3 sequence is CASTLDYQGIYGYTF. The CDR3 DNA sequence: TGTGCCAGCACCCTTGACTACCAGGGGATCTATGGCTACACCTTC.

The rearrangement joins TRBV6-1 to TRBJ2-3; the match to TRBD2 covers 7 bases. The CDR3 is 13 residues long. V gave up 1 base and J gave up 8 bases; unmatched junction bases: 3. The germline CDR1 and CDR2 sequences are MNHNS and SASEGT. The CDR3 nucleotides read TGTGCCAGCAGTGAAGGGGGGGAGGGTACGCAGTATTTT. Its translation is CASSEGGEGTQYF.

The chain is built from TRBV9 and TRBJ2-3; possibly TRBD1 or TRBD2 for D (5 bases each). The CDR3 spans 14 residues. Trimming cost V 7 bases and J 2 bases, with 14 bases left between them. Germline loops: CDR1 SGDLS, CDR2 YYNGEE. The CDR3 here is CASGTGRDTDTQYF. For the CDR3, the DNA is TGTGCCAGCGGAACGGGACGGGACACAGATACGCAGTATTTT.

Written as DNA, the CDR3 is TGTGCCAGCAGCCCGAGTGGAGGGGCCAACGTCCTGACTTTC. Translation: CASSPSGGANVLTF. V and J are TRBV7-9 and TRBJ2-6; D unclear. Between the trimmed V and J ends, which lost 5 bases and 4 bases, there was a span of 9 bases. The CDR3 loop spans 14 amino acids. CDR1 and CDR2 from the germline V gene are SEHNR and FQNEAQ (reference sequence).

This clone was picked up one time. The chain employs TRBV19 and TRBJ1-4, with a weak D call TRBD1 (5 bases). The CDR3 has 13 amino acids. Germline V gives CDR1 LNHDA, CDR2 SQIVND (reference sequence). Trimming left V 5 bases short and J 12 bases short, with 16 bases between. The CDR3 is CASSYNRDRELFF. CDR3 DNA sequence: TGTGCCAGTAGTTATAACCGGGACCGCGAACTGTTTTTT. Drawing the rest from reference TRBV19 and TRBJ1-4, the complete variable domain is DGGITQSPKYLFRKEGQNVTLSCEQNLNHDAMYWYRQDPGQGLRLIYYSQIVNDFQKGDIAEGYSVSREKKESFPLTVTSAQKNPTAFYLCASSYNRDRELFFGSGTQLSVL.

This clone was counted ten times or more. The chain uses TRBV9 and TRBJ2-5, with D perhaps being TRBD1 or TRBD2 (5 bases each). Germline-derived CDR1 and CDR2 are SGDLS and YYNGEE. CDR3 length: 14 amino acids. V lost 4 bases to trimming and J lost 4 bases, with 14 bases between them. Here the CDR3 DNA reads TGTGCCAGCAGCTCCTCGGGGCGCGGAGAGACCCAGTACTTC. Encoded protein: CASSSSGRGETQYF. Full variable domain (remainder filled in from reference TRBV9 and TRBJ2-5): DSGVTQTPKHLITATGQRVTLRCSPRSGDLSVYWYQQSLDQGLQFLIQYYNGEERAKGNILERFSAQQFPDLHSELNLSSLELGDSALYFCASSSSGRGETQYFGPGTRLLVL.

The J gene is TRBJ2-1, the V gene TRBV11-3; TRBD1 might be the D (6 bases). In germline, CDR1 is SGHNT, CDR2 YENEEA. Trimming cost V 0 bases and J 7 bases, with 10 bases left between them. The CDR3 has 14 amino acids. CDR3 in DNA: TGTGCCAGCAGCTTAGACTCCAGGGGTAATGAGCAGTTCTTC. Translation gives CASSLDSRGNEQFF.

The J gene is TRBJ2-1, the V gene TRBV30; 8 bases fit TRBD2. From germline, CDR1 is GTSNPN and CDR2 SVGIG (reference sequence). CDR3 size: 14 residues. Trimming at V came to 3 bases and at J to 9 bases, leaving 10 bases not matched to a gene. Here the CDR3 reads CAWSGKREKLEQFF. The DNA for the CDR3 is TGTGCCTGGAGCGGAAAGCGGGAGAAGCTTGAGCAGTTCTTC.

The chain joins TRBV6-7 to TRBJ2-7; TRBD2 matches at 8 bases. TRBV6-7 is an ORF; its function is uncertain. The CDR3 runs to 18 residues. V was pared by 2 bases and J by 3 bases, with 15 bases of the junction left unmatched. CDR3 amino acids: CASSYAGTRETDCYEQYF. In DNA, the CDR3 is TGTGCCAGCAGTTACGCCGGGACTAGGGAAACAGACTGCTACGAGCAGTACTTC.

V is TRBV7-2 and J is TRBJ2-3; 13 bases match TRBD2. V lost 7 bases, J lost 1 base, and 11 bases stayed unmatched. The CDR3 is 18 residues long. Germline V gene data show CDR1 as SGHTA and CDR2 as FQGNSA. CDR3 DNA sequence: TGTGCCAGCACCCCCGGACTAGCGGGAGAAAGGGGCACAGATACGCAGTATTTT. Translating it yields CASTPGLAGERGTDTQYF.

The chain carries TRBV5-4 and TRBJ1-4; 9 nucleotides match TRBD1. CDR1 is SGHNT and CDR2 is YYREEE in the germline V gene (reference sequence). Trimming removed 4 bases from V and 8 bases from J; junction bases left unmatched: 6. The CDR3 is made up of 14 amino acids. As DNA, the CDR3 is TGTGCCAGCAGCGTACAGGGGGCGAACGAAAAACTGTTTTTT. This sequence encodes CASSVQGANEKLFF. Together with reference TRBV5-4 and TRBJ1-4, the CDR3 gives the full variable domain: ETGVTQSPTHLIKTRGQQVTLRCSSQSGHNTVSWYQQALGQGPQFIFQYYREEENGRGNFPPRFSGLQFPNYSSELNVNALELDDSALYLCASSVQGANEKLFFGSGTQLSVL.

The rearrangement uses TRBV21-1 and TRBJ2-1; the tabulated D call, TRBD2, remains unverified against the DNA. TRBV21-1 is shown as a pseudogene. The CDR3 loop spans 16 amino acids. CDR3 loop: CASSKAASGLFLEQFF. Here the CDR3 DNA reads TGTGCCAGCAGCAAAGCGGCTAGCGGGTTGTTCTTAGAGCAGTTCTTC.

This clone was observed a handful of times. The chain employs TRBV13 and TRBJ1-4; D is perhaps TRBD1 (6 bases). CDR1 and CDR2 from the germline V gene are PRHDT and FYEKMQ (reference sequence). CDR3 length equals 12 residues. V was pared by 2 bases and J by 10 bases, with 8 bases between. CDR3 sequence (DNA): TGTGCCAGCAGCTTACTAGGGGGAAAACTGTTTTTT. It is translated as CASSLLGGKLFF.